A single sample gave rise to the 26 T cell receptor beta chains below, sequenced in a study of cytomegalovirus exposure and HLA in healthy donors. PCR amplification relied on 60 Vbeta primers (plus 13 Jbeta primers). Some clones are missing from TCRdb's copy, which holds only in-frame ones; the method was immunoSEQ multiplex PCR. The sample carries about 75,000 clones, 84% recorded once. The sequenced sample was PBMCs. These TCRs come from a man between 65 and 85 years old in good health and CMV-seropositive.

The rearrangement uses TRBV7-9 and TRBJ2-7; 8 positions match TRBD2. The CDR3 loop spans 13 amino acids. With V trimmed by 5 bases and J by 5 bases, 5 bases remained unmatched. CDR1 and CDR2 from the germline V gene are SEHNR and FQNEAQ (reference sequence). CDR3 protein: CASSVPGGDEQYF. The CDR3, as DNA: TGTGCCAGCAGCGTCCCGGGGGGGGACGAGCAGTACTTC. The whole variable domain, filled in from reference TRBV7-9 and TRBJ2-7, reads DTGVSQNPRHKITKRGQNVTFRCDPISEHNRLYWYRQTLGQGPEFLTYFQNEAQLEKSRLLSDRFSAERPKGSFSTLEIQRTEQGDSAMYLCASSVPGGDEQYFGPGTRLTVT.

CDR3 in DNA: TGTGCTAGTGGTCAGTCCCAGGAGACCCAGTACTTC. Its protein product is CASGQSQETQYF. J is TRBJ2-5 and V is TRBV12-5; D gene ambiguous. The CDR3 runs 12 residues. The V gene lost 5 bases and the J gene lost 5 bases, with 9 bases spanning the gap. The germline gives CDR1 LGHNT, CDR2 FRNRAP.

This sequence joins TRBV10-3 and TRBJ2-5; D might be TRBD1 (6 bases). The closer fit of TRBJ2-7 to the DNA end suggests the J call may be wrong. The germline gives CDR1 ENHRY, CDR2 SYGVKD. This CDR3 is 13 amino acids long. As DNA, the CDR3 is TGTGCCATCAGGGCAGGGGAAACCTACGAGCAGTACTTC. Translated, it gives CAIRAGETYEQYF.

The chain carries TRBV5-1 and TRBJ2-3; TRBD2 might be the D (7 bases). Looked up from germline, CDR1 is SGHRS and CDR2 is YFSETQ. V was trimmed by 2 bases and J by 1 base, leaving 14 bases between them. This CDR3 has 16 residues. CDR3 nucleotides: TGCGCCAGCAGCTTCGGGCGGGGGCCCCGCACAGATACGCAGTATTTT. Encoded protein: CASSFGRGPRTDTQYF.

The table lists this clone with a few counts. This chain joins TRBV5-8 and TRBJ2-7; no definite D call. The CDR3 spans 15 residues. V was cut by 1 base and J by 3 bases, with 14 bases left in between. Germline CDR1 SGHTS, CDR2 YDEGEE. This CDR3 reads CASSLTGYGSYEQYF. In DNA form, the CDR3 reads TGTGCCAGCAGCTTGACGGGTTACGGAAGCTACGAGCAGTACTTC.

This clone occurred a few times. The chain recombines TRBV4-1 with TRBJ2-4, with 9 bases matching TRBD2. V trimming: 3 bases; J trimming: 0 bases; junction bases outside the gene matches: 9. Germline assignment: CDR1 MGHRA and CDR2 YSYEKL. The CDR3 has 18 residues. The CDR3 sequence is CASSQRGGGLLAKNIQYF. CDR3 bases: TGCGCCAGCAGCCAGCGCGGGGGGGGACTTCTAGCCAAAAACATTCAGTACTTC.

The chain carries TRBV30 and TRBJ1-4, with 7 bases aligning to TRBD1. The CDR3 consists of 13 residues. Germline V gene sequence: CDR1 GTSNPN, CDR2 SVGIG (reference sequence). V shed 6 bases and J 8 bases; nucleotides not matched to a gene: 9. The CDR3 protein is CACDGQVEEKLFF. The CDR3 DNA reads TGTGCCTGCGACGGACAGGTTGAAGAAAAACTGTTTTTT.

The V and J genes are TRBV2 and TRBJ2-1, with D tentatively TRBD2 (6 bases). Germline V CDR1 and CDR2: SNHLY, FYNNEI. Trimming removed 5 bases from V and 0 bases from J, with 11 bases in between. The CDR3 contains 15 residues. CDR3 DNA sequence: TGTGCCAGCAGTTTTGCGGGGTACTCCTACAATGAGCAGTTCTTC. Encoded protein: CASSFAGYSYNEQFF.

The rearrangement joins TRBV28 to TRBJ2-7; the D gene is possibly TRBD2 (6 bases). Trimming cost V 3 bases and J 0 bases, with 9 bases left between them. Germline V gene sequence: CDR1 MDHEN, CDR2 SYDVKM. The CDR3 length is 14 residues. This CDR3 is CASSLGRPSYEQYF. The CDR3 DNA reads as TGTGCCAGCAGTTTGGGGAGGCCCTCCTACGAGCAGTACTTC.

J is TRBJ1-4 and V is TRBV19; 9 nucleotides align to TRBD1. Germline V lookup: CDR1 LNHDA, CDR2 SQIVND (reference sequence). The J segment lost 10 bases and the V segment lost 3 bases, leaving 6 bases of the junction unmatched. This CDR3 has 14 amino acids. In nucleotides, the CDR3 is TGTGCCAGTAGTATGCGGGACAGGGATGTAAAACTGTTTTTT. The encoded protein is CASSMRDRDVKLFF.

The genes are TRBV28 and TRBJ2-7; TRBD1 is a possible D gene (5 bases). The CDR3 totals 14 residues. Per the germline V gene, CDR1 is MDHEN and CDR2 is SYDVKM. V lost 3 bases and J 1 base, leaving 10 bases between the germline ends. The CDR3 region has the DNA TGTGCCAGCAGTTTGACTCAGGGATCCTACGAGCAGTACTTC. This translates into CASSLTQGSYEQYF.

The chain is built from TRBV4-2 and TRBJ2-3; TRBD2 aligns across 8 bases. The junction had 7 bases not matched to a gene; V was cut back by 1 base and J by 1 base. CDR1 is LGHNA and CDR2 is YNFKEQ in the germline V gene. The CDR3 sequence is 17 residues long. CDR3 sequence (DNA): TGTGCCAGCAGCCAAGTGGCACTAGCGGATCGCACAGATACGCAGTATTTT. Its protein product is CASSQVALADRTDTQYF.

This clone is a singleton in its sample. The rearrangement uses TRBV27 and TRBJ1-5, with D maybe TRBD1 (6 bases). V was trimmed by 6 bases and J by 2 bases, leaving 8 bases between them. Germline CDR1 is MNHEY and CDR2 is SMNVEV (reference sequence). The CDR3 spans 13 residues. CDR3 bases: TGTGCCAGCAGCCACAGGGGCAATCAGCCCCAGCATTTT. Its protein product is CASSHRGNQPQHF.

The genes are TRBV5-1 and TRBJ2-5; 12 bases are shared with TRBD1. CDR3 length: 15 residues. Looked up from germline, CDR1 is SGHRS and CDR2 is YFSETQ. The V gene end was trimmed by 2 bases and the J gene end by 5 bases; junction bases not matched to a gene: 4. The CDR3 coding sequence is TGCGCCAGCAGCTTTTGGGACAGGGGGCGGGAGACCCAGTACTTC. Amino acids: CASSFWDRGRETQYF.

V and J are TRBV6-5 and TRBJ2-3; 9 nucleotides agree with TRBD1. The V gene's germline CDR1 is MNHEY and CDR2 SVGAGI. This CDR3 has 15 residues. The J segment lost 4 bases and the V segment lost 4 bases, leaving 6 bases of the junction unmatched. CDR3 coding DNA: TGTGCCAGCAGTTGGCGGACAGGGGCAGCAGATACGCAGTATTTT. Translated: CASSWRTGAADTQYF.

The V and J genes are TRBV4-2 and TRBJ1-4, with D perhaps TRBD1 (6 bases). The CDR3 runs to 15 residues. Trimming removed 1 base at V and 0 bases at J, with 6 bases between. The V gene's germline CDR1 is LGHNA and CDR2 YNFKEQ. The CDR3 region is CASSQAGATNEKLFF. CDR3 sequence (DNA): TGTGCCAGCAGCCAAGCAGGGGCAACTAATGAAAAACTGTTTTTT.

CDR3 nucleotides: TGTGCCAGCAGCTTGGACTGGAGCTCCTACAATGAGCAGTTCTTC. The encoded protein is CASSLDWSSYNEQFF. The chain has TRBV7-2 and TRBJ2-1; a possible D gene is TRBD2 (5 bases). Between the trimmed V and J ends, which lost 3 bases and 0 bases, there was a span of 9 bases. The CDR3 consists of 15 residues. Germline CDR1 is SGHTA and CDR2 is FQGNSA.

The rearrangement links TRBV19 to TRBJ2-5, with D possibly TRBD2 on 6 matching bases. This CDR3 is 14 amino acids long. V was cut by 6 bases and J by 5 bases, with 16 bases left in between. The germline CDR1 and CDR2 sequences are LNHDA and SQIVND (reference sequence). The CDR3 coding sequence is TGTGCCAGTAGCGAAGGCGGGGAGCGTGAGACCCAGTACTTC. It specifies CASSEGGERETQYF.

The gene calls are TRBV28 and TRBJ2-7; D is perhaps TRBD1 (6 bases). Per the germline V gene, CDR1 is MDHEN and CDR2 is SYDVKM. The CDR3 spans 16 residues. V lost 7 bases to trimming and J lost 0 bases, with 19 bases between them. The CDR3 spells CASNSPGDNFSYEQYF. CDR3 DNA sequence: TGTGCCAGCAACTCTCCTGGGGACAACTTCTCCTACGAGCAGTACTTC. Supplemented by reference TRBV28 and TRBJ2-7, the full variable domain reads DVKVTQSSRYLVKRTGEKVFLECVQDMDHENMFWYRQDPGLGLRLIYFSYDVKMKEKGDIPEGYSVSREKKERFSLILESASTNQTSMYLCASNSPGDNFSYEQYFGPGTRLTVT.

The chain links TRBV28 to TRBJ2-1; 12 nucleotides align to TRBD2. The germline gives CDR1 MDHEN, CDR2 SYDVKM. Trimming took 5 bases from V and 0 from J; bases not matched to a gene: 2. This CDR3 has 16 amino acids. The CDR3 sequence: CASSLTSGSSYNEQFF. In DNA form, the CDR3 reads TGTGCCAGCAGTCTGACTAGCGGGAGCTCCTACAATGAGCAGTTCTTC. Full variable domain (outside the CDR3, taken from reference TRBV28 and TRBJ2-1): DVKVTQSSRYLVKRTGEKVFLECVQDMDHENMFWYRQDPGLGLRLIYFSYDVKMKEKGDIPEGYSVSREKKERFSLILESASTNQTSMYLCASSLTSGSSYNEQFFGPGTRLTVL.

V gene TRBV28 combines with J gene TRBJ2-7; D uncertain. V was trimmed by 3 bases and J by 9 bases, leaving 12 bases between them. Looked up from germline, CDR1 is MDHEN and CDR2 is SYDVKM. The CDR3 sequence is 12 residues long. CDR3 region: CASSFGSSGQYF. CDR3 nucleotide sequence: TGTGCCAGCAGTTTTGGCTCTTCAGGGCAGTACTTC.

This clone was detected only a few times. The chain links TRBV28 to TRBJ1-4; D might be TRBD1 (6 bases). Germline V gene data show CDR1 as MDHEN and CDR2 as SYDVKM. This CDR3 is 13 amino acids long. V was pared by 6 bases and J by 7 bases, with 12 bases between. CDR3 in amino acids: CASSPDRLEKLFF. CDR3 nucleotide sequence: TGTGCCAGCAGCCCCGACAGGCTTGAAAAACTGTTTTTT.

V is TRBV10-3 and J is TRBJ1-5; tentative D call: TRBD1 (5 bases). The CDR3 has 15 amino acids. V was shortened by 2 bases and J by 4 bases, with 12 bases between the two germline ends. CDR1 and CDR2 from the germline V gene are ENHRY and SYGVKD. CDR3 nucleotide sequence: TGTGCCATCAGTGAGCAGGGCGGCCTGAATCAGCCCCAGCATTTT. This gives the protein CAISEQGGLNQPQHF.

The chain is built from TRBV5-6 and TRBJ2-1; 10 positions agree with TRBD2. V shed 1 base and J 6 bases; nucleotides not matched to a gene: 4. This CDR3 comprises 15 residues. The germline gives CDR1 SGHDT, CDR2 YYEEEE. The CDR3 spells CASSLLAGAANEQFF. CDR3 in DNA: TGTGCCAGCAGCTTGCTAGCGGGGGCCGCCAATGAGCAGTTCTTC.

This clone occurred a few times. This chain uses TRBV5-1 with TRBJ2-1; 15 bases are shared with TRBD2. This CDR3 is 17 amino acids long. Germline V CDR1 and CDR2: SGHRS, YFSETQ. Trimming removed 3 bases from V and 8 bases from J; junction bases left unmatched: 9. The CDR3 region has the DNA TGCGCCAGCAGCTCAGGACTAGCGGGAGGGCCGGTGCATGAGCAGTTCTTC. Translated, it gives CASSSGLAGGPVHEQFF.

This clone was counted a single time. This chain connects TRBV15 to TRBJ1-2, with 7 bases matching TRBD1. V dropped 4 bases and J dropped 4; count of bases not matched to a gene: 6. CDR1 and CDR2 from the germline V gene are LNHNV and YYDKDF (reference sequence). This CDR3 region has 14 residues. CDR3 nucleotides: TGTGCCACCAGCATCCGACAGGGAAGCTATGGCTACACCTTC. Translating gives CATSIRQGSYGYTF.